The T cell receptor beta chain under discussion was sequenced for a study of identical twins. Germline V gene data show CDR1 as DFQATT and CDR2 as SNEGSKA (reference sequence). The CDR3 spans 12 residues. TCRdb independently ran MiXCR on the 5' RACE reads; one entry per CDR3 protein. The table lists fewer than 500,000 distinct CDR3 sequences, less than 25% of them singletons. These data also formed part of another study, on T cells expressing NK-cell markers.

This clonotype was sampled from a woman between 18 and 29 years old in good health. The chain links TRBV20-1 to TRBJ2-1; D call uncertain. The specimen was CD4+ T cells sorted from blood. CDR3 in amino acids: CRPGRASCEQFF. For the CDR3, the DNA is TGCAGACCGGGCCGCGCGTCCTGTGAGCAGTTCTTC.